Below are 32 T cell receptor beta chains sequenced from a single sample in a study of neurological immune-mediated disorders. TCRdb fed the 5' RACE reads into MiXCR, producing one record per CDR3 protein. The sample carries 20,000 to 25,000 distinct CDR3 sequences, 17% recorded once. Material: CD8+ T cells from blood. These receptors came from a woman younger than 30 with multiple sclerosis.

This clonotype was seen just once. J is TRBJ2-1 and V is TRBV24-1; 9 bases fit TRBD1. Germline trimming cut 4 bases from V and 6 bases from J; bases unmatched to any gene: 9. The CDR3 loop spans 16 amino acids. CDR1 is KGHDR and CDR2 is SFDVKD in the germline V gene. CDR3 loop: CATSEPRDRAINEQFF. CDR3 in DNA: TGTGCCACCAGTGAGCCCCGGGACAGGGCGATCAATGAGCAGTTCTTC.

This clonotype was detected many times. V gene TRBV5-1 combines with J gene TRBJ2-1; the D gene is possibly TRBD2 (5 bases). The CDR3 totals 15 residues. Germline V gene lookup returns CDR1 SGHRS and CDR2 YFSETQ. Trimming shortened V by 5 bases and J by 1 base, and 13 bases separated the two germline ends. In DNA, the CDR3 is TGCGCCAGCAGTCCCCCCCGGGGTTCCTACAATGAGCAGTTCTTC. Amino acid sequence: CASSPPRGSYNEQFF.

This clonotype was detected ten times or more. The chain carries TRBV20-1 and TRBJ2-7, with D perhaps TRBD2 (5 bases). The CDR3 sequence is 13 residues long. V dropped 3 bases and J dropped 2 bases, with 11 bases sitting between them. The germline V gene has CDR1 DFQATT and CDR2 SNEGSKA (reference sequence). In nucleotides, the CDR3 is TGCAGTGCTAGCCCCCGGGGAACCTACGAGCAGTACGTC. Translation gives CSASPRGTYEQYV.

This clonotype has a count of ten or more. V is TRBV6-5 and J is TRBJ2-1, with TRBD2 matching over 9 bases. V trimming: 2 bases; J trimming: 8 bases; junction bases outside the gene matches: 7. The germline V gene encodes CDR1 MNHEY and CDR2 SVGAGI. The CDR3 runs to 15 residues. CDR3 bases: TGTGCCAGCAGTTACGTTGGGGCTAGCGGGGATGAGCAGTTCTTC. Protein sequence: CASSYVGASGDEQFF.

The table lists this clonotype with many counts. The gene calls are TRBV29-1 and TRBJ2-1; either TRBD1 or TRBD2 may supply D (5 bases each). Trimming removed 4 bases from V and 5 bases from J, with 24 bases in between. The CDR3 runs to 17 residues. Germline V gene sequence: CDR1 SQVTM, CDR2 ANQGSEA. In DNA form, the CDR3 reads TGCAGCGTTGCTCCCACATCCGAGGGGATATCTGACAATGAGCAGTTCTTC. Translation gives CSVAPTSEGISDNEQFF.

This clonotype occurred once. This chain connects TRBV29-1 to TRBJ2-7; perhaps D is TRBD1 or TRBD2 (7 bases each). The V gene lost 6 bases and the J gene lost 2 bases, with 20 bases spanning the gap. Germline assignment: CDR1 SQVTM and CDR2 ANQGSEA. The CDR3 consists of 15 residues. The CDR3 DNA sequence: TGCAGCGTCGGGGGGACAGTATCCCAAACCTACGAGCAGTACTTC. It codes for CSVGGTVSQTYEQYF.

This clonotype appeared many times. This chain joins TRBV5-1 and TRBJ2-7; the D gene is possibly TRBD2 (7 bases). V was trimmed by 1 base and J by 0 bases, leaving 14 bases between them. The V gene's germline CDR1 is SGHRS and CDR2 YFSETQ. The CDR3 length is 16 residues. Here the CDR3 reads CASSLSAGALSYEQYF. In DNA form, the CDR3 reads TGCGCCAGCAGCTTGTCGGCGGGGGCCCTCTCCTACGAGCAGTACTTC. Based on the CDR3 plus reference TRBV5-1 and TRBJ2-7, the full variable domain is KAGVTQTPRYLIKTRGQQVTLSCSPISGHRSVSWYQQTPGQGLQFLFEYFSETQRNKGNFPGRFSGRQFSNSRSEMNVSTLELGDSALYLCASSLSAGALSYEQYFGPGTRLTVT.

This clonotype occurred many times. The chain carries TRBV29-1 and TRBJ1-3; no firm D call. CDR3 length equals 14 residues. With 3 bases removed from V and 0 bases from J, the gap between germline ends came to 9 bases. The germline gives CDR1 SQVTM, CDR2 ANQGSEA. The CDR3 DNA reads as TGCAGCGTTGACTCAGCCGGCTCTGGAAACACCATATATTTT. Translated, it gives CSVDSAGSGNTIYF. The full variable domain, with the rest looked up from reference TRBV29-1 and TRBJ1-3, is SAVISQKPSRDICQRGTSLTIQCQVDSQVTMMFWYRQQPGQSLTLIATANQGSEATYESGFVIDKFPISRPNLTFSTLTVSNMSPEDSSIYLCSVDSAGSGNTIYFGEGSWLTVV.

This clonotype was observed at least ten times. This sequence joins TRBV7-9 and TRBJ1-4; D remains ambiguous. This CDR3 has 15 amino acids. Trimming stripped 3 bases from V and 0 bases from J, with 8 bases between. Germline CDR1 reads SEHNR; CDR2 reads FQNEAQ (reference sequence). The CDR3 DNA is TGTGCCAGCAGCTTTACGGGCGCAACTAATGAAAAACTGTTTTTT. This sequence encodes CASSFTGATNEKLFF.

This clonotype was recorded at least ten times. The CDR3 region has the DNA TGTGCCAGCAGCCAAGGAAAGGGGGACTCCCGTACGGACGAGCAGTACTTC. Amino acid sequence: CASSQGKGDSRTDEQYF. This rearrangement joins TRBV4-2 to TRBJ2-7; TRBD1 or TRBD2 may be the D gene (6 bases each). Trimming removed 1 base at V and 5 bases at J, with 21 bases between. Germline V lookup: CDR1 LGHNA, CDR2 YNFKEQ. This CDR3 contains 17 residues.

This chain uses TRBV5-1 with TRBJ2-1; 8 bases align to TRBD1. Germline V gene sequence: CDR1 SGHRS, CDR2 YFSETQ. The CDR3 spans 14 residues. The trim removed 4 bases at V and 4 bases at J, leaving 4 bases unmatched. CDR3 nucleotides: TGCGCCAGCAGCCTGGACAGGGATTACAATGAGCAGTTCTTC. Its translation is CASSLDRDYNEQFF.

This clonotype was seen ten or more times. V gene TRBV5-6 combines with J gene TRBJ1-2, with D uncertain. V lost 0 bases and J 6 bases, leaving 6 bases between the germline ends. The germline gives CDR1 SGHDT, CDR2 YYEEEE. This CDR3 has 12 residues. CDR3 sequence (DNA): TGTGCCAGCAGCTTGGCTCCGGATGGCTACACCTTC. The encoded protein is CASSLAPDGYTF. The entire variable domain, with the rest obtained from reference TRBV5-6 and TRBJ1-2, is as follows: DAGVTQSPTHLIKTRGQQVTLRCSPKSGHDTVSWYQQALGQGPQFIFQYYEEEERQRGNFPDRFSGHQFPNYSSELNVNALLLGDSALYLCASSLAPDGYTFGSGTRLTVV.

The gene calls are TRBV30 and TRBJ1-2; D not certain. V lost 4 bases to trimming and J lost 7 bases, with 13 bases between them. The CDR3 contains 12 residues. From germline, CDR1 is GTSNPN and CDR2 SVGIG (reference sequence). CDR3 nucleotide sequence: TGTGCCTGGAACACTGGACGTCTTGGCTACACCTTC. It is translated as CAWNTGRLGYTF.

This clonotype was seen repeatedly, ten times or more. The V gene is TRBV27, the J gene TRBJ2-7; TRBD2 matches 8 bases. The CDR3 runs 16 residues. The junction had 15 bases not matched to a gene; V was cut back by 6 bases and J by 5 bases. In germline, CDR1 is MNHEY, CDR2 SMNVEV (reference sequence). The CDR3 sequence is CASSANPGLVPHEQYV. The CDR3 DNA follows: TGTGCCAGCAGCGCCAACCCGGGACTAGTCCCCCACGAGCAGTACGTC.

This clonotype was picked up many times. The gene calls are TRBV12-5 and TRBJ1-1; D is perhaps TRBD1 (5 bases). CDR3 length: 12 residues. V was cut by 3 bases and J by 7 bases, with 9 bases left in between. CDR1 and CDR2 (germline): LGHNT, FRNRAP. The DNA for the CDR3 is TGTGCTAGTGGTTTTGGGGACGTTGAAGCTTTCTTT. Translating gives CASGFGDVEAFF.

This clonotype was detected ten times or more. V is TRBV7-8 and J is TRBJ2-1; 7 bases are shared with TRBD2. J gave up 0 bases and V 3 bases, and 8 bases lay outside the gene matches. This CDR3 has 17 residues. Germline-derived CDR1 and CDR2 are SGHVS and FQNEAQ. CDR3 in DNA: TGTGCCAGCAGCTTTCCGAGCGGCGGGAGCTCCTACAATGAGCAGTTCTTC. It specifies CASSFPSGGSSYNEQFF.

This chain uses TRBV5-5 with TRBJ1-5, with 9 bases matching TRBD1. With V trimmed by 3 bases and J by 7 bases, 5 bases remained unmatched. The CDR3 length is 14 residues. Germline V lookup: CDR1 SGHKS, CDR2 YYEKEE (reference sequence). The CDR3 bases are TGTGCCAGCAGCTGGACAGGGGCGGGACAGCCCCAGCATTTT. Amino acids: CASSWTGAGQPQHF.

Many counts were recorded for this clonotype. The V gene is TRBV23-1, the J gene TRBJ1-5; no clear D gene. TRBV23-1 is an ORF, with its function uncertain. V was clipped by 7 bases and J by 0 bases, with 13 bases between them. This CDR3 region has 15 residues. The CDR3 DNA follows: TGCGCCAGCACTCGACGCCGATATAGCAATCAGCCCCAGCATTTT. Amino acid sequence: CASTRRRYSNQPQHF.

By sample share, this clonotype is medium-sized. The chain recombines TRBV10-2 with TRBJ1-1; maybe TRBD1 (5 bases). V dropped 4 bases and J dropped 6 bases, with 6 bases sitting between them. The CDR3 contains 11 residues. CDR1 and CDR2 from the germline V gene are WSHSY and SAAADI. The CDR3 DNA sequence: TGCGCCAGCAGTGGGGGGTCTGAAGCTTTCTTT. It specifies CASSGGSEAFF.

The table lists this clonotype with many counts. This chain connects TRBV20-1 to TRBJ1-5; D is ambiguous. Trimming removed 4 bases from V and 1 base from J, with 8 bases in between. CDR3 length equals 13 residues. Germline V CDR1 and CDR2: DFQATT, SNEGSKA (reference sequence). Here the CDR3 DNA reads TGCAGTGCTAAGGTGGACAGCAATCAGCCCCAGCATTTT. Residues: CSAKVDSNQPQHF.

This clonotype was seen repeatedly, ten times or more. V is TRBV7-9 and J is TRBJ1-2, with 8 nucleotides matching TRBD1. The CDR3 is 17 amino acids. Trimming took 1 base from V and 0 from J; bases not matched to a gene: 7. Germline V gene lookup returns CDR1 SEHNR and CDR2 FQNEAQ (reference sequence). CDR3 protein: CASSLGTGSTSNYGYTF. The CDR3 region has the DNA TGTGCCAGCAGCTTAGGGACAGGGAGCACTTCTAACTATGGCTACACCTTC.

The sample holds many counts of this clonotype. V is TRBV6-5 and J is TRBJ1-5; TRBD1 is a possible D gene (5 bases). V lost 6 bases to trimming and J lost 4 bases, with 13 bases between them. This CDR3 is 14 amino acids long. Germline V gene data show CDR1 as MNHEY and CDR2 as SVGAGI. This chain's CDR3 is CASRYRDGNQPQHF. CDR3 nucleotide sequence: TGTGCCAGCAGATACCGGGACGGAAATCAGCCCCAGCATTTT.

Ten or more counts support this clonotype. CDR3 residues: CASSLAGPPGRQETQYF. For the CDR3, the DNA is TGTGCCAGCAGCTTAGCAGGTCCCCCTGGGAGGCAAGAGACCCAGTACTTC. The V and J genes are TRBV7-6 and TRBJ2-5; D perhaps matches TRBD2 (6 bases). Germline CDR1 is SGHVS and CDR2 is FNYEAQ. Trimming left V 0 bases short and J 2 bases short, with 16 bases between. This CDR3 spans 17 amino acids.

This clonotype appeared many times. The chain recombines TRBV7-8 with TRBJ1-6; D not certain. Germline V gene sequence: CDR1 SGHVS, CDR2 FQNEAQ. This CDR3 region has 20 residues. Trimming pared 4 bases from V and 11 bases from J, leaving 33 bases between. The CDR3 is CASSSTYRSLRVRIIAPLHF. The DNA of the CDR3 is TGTGCCAGCAGCTCGACCTACAGATCTCTCCGGGTCCGGATTATTGCACCCCTCCACTTT.

This clonotype was recorded at least ten times. This rearrangement joins TRBV29-1 to TRBJ2-1, with D hard to call. V dropped 7 bases and J dropped 5 bases, with 6 bases sitting between them. The V gene's germline CDR1 is SQVTM and CDR2 ANQGSEA. The CDR3 is 10 residues long. In nucleotides, the CDR3 is TGCAGCGGGCGTAACAATGAGCAGTTCTTC. It specifies CSGRNNEQFF.

In its sample, this clonotype was seen once. The chain recombines TRBV7-9 with TRBJ2-7; 7 bases fit TRBD1. The V gene end was trimmed by 6 bases and the J gene end by 3 bases; junction bases not matched to a gene: 5. CDR1 is SEHNR and CDR2 is FQNEAQ in the germline V gene (reference sequence). The length of the CDR3 is 13 residues. CDR3 sequence reads: CASSTGQSYEQYV. CDR3 DNA: TGTGCCAGCAGTACGGGACAGAGCTACGAGCAGTACGTC.

This clonotype is medium-sized (0.01 to 0.1%) by share. V usage is TRBV25-1 and J usage is TRBJ1-2; D gene ambiguous. V dropped 3 bases and J dropped 2 bases, with 7 bases sitting between them. The V gene's germline CDR1 is MGHDK and CDR2 SYGVNS. There are 13 residues in the CDR3. The CDR3 DNA is TGTGCCAGCAGTGACCAGGTGAACTATGGCTACACCTTC. Translation gives CASSDQVNYGYTF.

The chain employs TRBV11-3 and TRBJ2-3, with D unresolved. The CDR3 length is 12 residues. The V end lost 5 bases, the J end lost 2 bases, and 5 bases lay between the germline ends. The germline V gene encodes CDR1 SGHNT and CDR2 YENEEA. In nucleotides, the CDR3 is TGTGCCAGCAGCCCCCCCACAGATACGCAGTATTTT. It codes for CASSPPTDTQYF.

This clonotype was observed at least ten times. The J gene is TRBJ2-1, the V gene TRBV6-5; TRBD2 matches at 7 bases. The CDR3 consists of 15 residues. Germline V gene lookup returns CDR1 MNHEY and CDR2 SVGAGI. V trimming: 2 bases; J trimming: 0 bases; junction bases outside the gene matches: 1. The CDR3 DNA is TGTGCCAGCAGTTACGGCGGGGGCTCCTACAATGAGCAGTTCTTC. It translates to CASSYGGGSYNEQFF.

This clonotype occurred many times. The chain uses TRBV15 and TRBJ2-5; D is possibly TRBD1 (6 bases). Trimming removed 5 bases from V and 2 bases from J, with 9 bases in between. CDR1 is LNHNV, CDR2 YYDKDF, per germline (reference sequence). This CDR3 has 13 amino acids. For the CDR3, the DNA is TGTGCCACCAGCCGTACAGGGCAAGAGACCCAGTACTTC. It codes for CATSRTGQETQYF.

This clonotype has a count of ten or more. This chain uses TRBV28 with TRBJ2-7; D is perhaps TRBD1 or TRBD2 (5 bases each). Germline CDR1 reads MDHEN; CDR2 reads SYDVKM. V lost 6 bases, J lost 3 bases, and 6 bases lay in between. The CDR3 runs to 11 residues. CDR3 bases: TGTGCCAGCAGGGGGGACTACGAGCAGTACGTC. The encoded protein is CASRGDYEQYV.

This clonotype has ten or more counts. The CDR3: CASSKGAGYEQYV. The CDR3, as DNA: TGTGCCAGCAGCAAGGGGGCTGGGTACGAGCAGTACGTC. This rearrangement joins TRBV12-3 or TRBV12-4 to TRBJ2-7; TRBD1 aligns across 7 bases. Trimming removed 6 bases from V and 4 bases from J; junction bases left unmatched: 6. The CDR3 consists of 13 residues.